This T cell receptor beta chain was obtained from a study of cytomegalovirus exposure and HLA in healthy donors. Study context: Caucasian-associated ancestry cluster membership applied to over 80% of around 400 genotyped donors.

This PCR relied on a set of 60 Vbeta primers and 13 Jbeta primers. Sequencing was performed with immunoSEQ multiplex PCR; in TCRdb, only in-frame clones are kept and a portion is missing. The data show approximately 150,000 clones, about 70% seen once. Broader study findings: The study carried out a later analysis of TCR beta sequences. It associated 15,000 to 20,000 of them with specific HLA alleles at a false discovery rate of 0.05. Among TCR beta chains, those listed as cytomegalovirus-associated numbered approximately 150.

As for this clone: No antigen is known for it.

Germline CDR1 MNHEY, CDR2 SMNVEV (reference sequence). V was cut by 0 bases and J by 2 bases, with 7 bases left in between. The CDR3 runs 15 residues. V and J are TRBV27 and TRBJ1-4, with unresolved D. This TCR was sampled from a male donor in good health and CMV-seronegative. Sequencing used PBMCs. CDR3 amino acids: CASSLSTVTNEKLFF. CDR3 nucleotides: TGTGCCAGCAGTTTATCCACGGTCACTAATGAAAAACTGTTTTTT.